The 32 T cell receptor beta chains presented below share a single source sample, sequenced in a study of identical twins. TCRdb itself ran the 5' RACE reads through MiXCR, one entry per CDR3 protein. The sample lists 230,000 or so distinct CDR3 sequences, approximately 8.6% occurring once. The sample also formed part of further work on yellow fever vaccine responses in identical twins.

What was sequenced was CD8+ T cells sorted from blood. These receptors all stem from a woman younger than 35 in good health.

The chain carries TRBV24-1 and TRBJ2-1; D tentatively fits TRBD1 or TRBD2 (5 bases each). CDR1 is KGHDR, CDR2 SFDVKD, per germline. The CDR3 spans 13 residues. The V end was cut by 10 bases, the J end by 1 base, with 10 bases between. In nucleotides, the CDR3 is TGTGCCACAATCGGGGCATCCTACAATGAGCAGTTCTTC. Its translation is CATIGASYNEQFF.

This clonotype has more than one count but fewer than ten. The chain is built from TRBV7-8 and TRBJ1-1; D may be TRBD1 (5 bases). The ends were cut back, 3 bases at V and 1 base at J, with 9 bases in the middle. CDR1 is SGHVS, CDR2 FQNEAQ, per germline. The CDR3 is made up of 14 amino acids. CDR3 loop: CASSFGATNTEAFF. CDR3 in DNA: TGTGCCAGCAGCTTCGGGGCCACGAACACTGAAGCTTTCTTT.

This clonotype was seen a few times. CDR3 coding DNA: TGTGCCAGCAGTTTACCGGGACTAGCGGACACCCAGTACTTC. Amino acid sequence: CASSLPGLADTQYF. The chain is built from TRBV7-2 and TRBJ2-4, with 11 bases lining up with TRBD2. The CDR3 has 14 amino acids. Unmatched junction bases numbered 11, after V lost 6 bases and J lost 13 bases. Germline CDR1 reads SGHTA; CDR2 reads FQGNSA.

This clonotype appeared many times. The chain's CDR3 is CASSSVTGQTGELFF. In DNA, the CDR3 is TGTGCCAGCAGCTCAGTCACAGGACAAACCGGGGAGCTGTTTTTT. The chain recombines TRBV3-1 with TRBJ2-2, with D possibly being TRBD1 (5 bases). V lost 5 bases and J lost 5, with 15 bases in between. The CDR3 has 15 amino acids. Germline V gives CDR1 LGHDT, CDR2 YNNKEL (reference sequence).

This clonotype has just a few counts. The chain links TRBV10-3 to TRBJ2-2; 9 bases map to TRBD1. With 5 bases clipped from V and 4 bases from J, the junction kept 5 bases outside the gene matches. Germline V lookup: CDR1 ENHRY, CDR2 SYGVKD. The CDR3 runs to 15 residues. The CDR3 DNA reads TGTGCCATCAGTAGCAGACAGGGGGGCACCGGGGAGCTGTTTTTT. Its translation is CAISSRQGGTGELFF.

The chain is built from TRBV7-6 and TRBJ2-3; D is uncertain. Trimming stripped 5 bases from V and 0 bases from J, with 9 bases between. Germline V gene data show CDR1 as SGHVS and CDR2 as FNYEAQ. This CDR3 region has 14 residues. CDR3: CASSNLGSTDTQYF. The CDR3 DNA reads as TGTGCCAGCAGCAACTTGGGGAGCACAGATACGCAGTATTTT.

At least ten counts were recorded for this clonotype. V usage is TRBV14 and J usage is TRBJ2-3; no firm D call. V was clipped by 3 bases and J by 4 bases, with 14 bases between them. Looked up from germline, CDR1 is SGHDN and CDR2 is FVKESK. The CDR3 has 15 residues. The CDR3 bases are TGTGCCAGCAGCCACTTACGGATAACCTCAGATACGCAGTATTTT. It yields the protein CASSHLRITSDTQYF.

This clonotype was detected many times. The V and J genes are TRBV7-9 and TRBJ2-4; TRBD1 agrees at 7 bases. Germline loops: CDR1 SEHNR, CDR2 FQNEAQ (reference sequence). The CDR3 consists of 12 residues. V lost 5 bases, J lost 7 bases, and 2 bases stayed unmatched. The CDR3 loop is CASSPTGNIQYF. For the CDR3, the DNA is TGTGCCAGCAGCCCGACAGGGAACATTCAGTACTTC.

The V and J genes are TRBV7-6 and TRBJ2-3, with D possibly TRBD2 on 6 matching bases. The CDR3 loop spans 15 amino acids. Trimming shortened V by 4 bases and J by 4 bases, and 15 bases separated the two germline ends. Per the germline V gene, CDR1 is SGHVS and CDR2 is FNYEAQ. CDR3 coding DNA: TGTGCCAGCAGCTCCCGGGAGCCCCGCGCAGATACGCAGTATTTT. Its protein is CASSSREPRADTQYF.

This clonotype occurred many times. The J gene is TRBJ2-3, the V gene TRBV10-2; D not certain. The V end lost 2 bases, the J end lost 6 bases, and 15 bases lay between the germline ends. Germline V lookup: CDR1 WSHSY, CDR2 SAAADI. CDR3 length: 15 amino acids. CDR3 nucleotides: TGCGCCAGCAGTGAGGTGGTGGTTTACGGGGATACGCAGTATTTT. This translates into CASSEVVVYGDTQYF.

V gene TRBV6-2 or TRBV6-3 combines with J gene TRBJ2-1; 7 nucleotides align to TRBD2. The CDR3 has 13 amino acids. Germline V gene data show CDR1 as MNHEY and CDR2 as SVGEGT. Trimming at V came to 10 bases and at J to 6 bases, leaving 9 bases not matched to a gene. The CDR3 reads CATGTTRVNEQFF. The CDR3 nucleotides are TGTGCCACCGGGACTACCCGAGTCAATGAGCAGTTCTTC.

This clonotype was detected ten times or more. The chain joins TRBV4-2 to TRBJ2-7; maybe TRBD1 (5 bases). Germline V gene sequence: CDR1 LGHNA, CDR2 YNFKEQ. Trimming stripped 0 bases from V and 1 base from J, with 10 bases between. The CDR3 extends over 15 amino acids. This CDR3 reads CASSQDREFSYEQYF. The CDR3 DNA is TGTGCCAGCAGCCAAGACAGGGAATTTTCCTACGAGCAGTACTTC.

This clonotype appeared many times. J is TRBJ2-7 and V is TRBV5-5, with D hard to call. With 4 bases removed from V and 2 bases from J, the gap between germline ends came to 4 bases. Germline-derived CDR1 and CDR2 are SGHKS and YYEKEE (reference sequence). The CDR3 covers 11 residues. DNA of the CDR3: TGTGCCAGCAGCCCGGCCTACGAGCAGTACTTC. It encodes CASSPAYEQYF.

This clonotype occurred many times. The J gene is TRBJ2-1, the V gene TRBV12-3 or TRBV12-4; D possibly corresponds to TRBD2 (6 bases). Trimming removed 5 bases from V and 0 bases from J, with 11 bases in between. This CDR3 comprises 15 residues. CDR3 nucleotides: TGTGCCAGCAGTCCTGGGGGGTTCTCCTACAATGAGCAGTTCTTC. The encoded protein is CASSPGGFSYNEQFF.

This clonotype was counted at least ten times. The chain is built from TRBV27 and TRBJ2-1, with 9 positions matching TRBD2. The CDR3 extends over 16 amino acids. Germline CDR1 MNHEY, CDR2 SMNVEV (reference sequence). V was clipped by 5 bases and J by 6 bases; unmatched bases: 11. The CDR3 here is CASSQKREAFPNEQFF. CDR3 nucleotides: TGTGCCAGCAGTCAGAAGCGGGAGGCCTTCCCCAATGAGCAGTTCTTC.

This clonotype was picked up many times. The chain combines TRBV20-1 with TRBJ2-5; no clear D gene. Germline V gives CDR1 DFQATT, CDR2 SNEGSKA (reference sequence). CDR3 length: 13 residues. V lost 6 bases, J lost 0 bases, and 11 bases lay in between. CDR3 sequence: CSAEDTDQETQYF. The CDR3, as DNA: TGCAGTGCGGAAGATACCGACCAAGAGACCCAGTACTTC.

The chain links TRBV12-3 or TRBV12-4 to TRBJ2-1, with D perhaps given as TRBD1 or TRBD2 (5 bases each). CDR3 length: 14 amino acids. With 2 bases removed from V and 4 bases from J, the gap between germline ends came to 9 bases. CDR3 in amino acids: CASSLPGQYNEQFF. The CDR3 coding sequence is TGTGCCAGCAGTTTACCGGGGCAGTACAATGAGCAGTTCTTC.

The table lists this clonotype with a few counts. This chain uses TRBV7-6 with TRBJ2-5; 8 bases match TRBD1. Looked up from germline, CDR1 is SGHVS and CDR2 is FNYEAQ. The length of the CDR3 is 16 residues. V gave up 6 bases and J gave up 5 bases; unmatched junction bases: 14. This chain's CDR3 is CASSTSGGPDRETQYF. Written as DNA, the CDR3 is TGTGCCAGCAGTACATCAGGGGGCCCTGATAGGGAGACCCAGTACTTC.

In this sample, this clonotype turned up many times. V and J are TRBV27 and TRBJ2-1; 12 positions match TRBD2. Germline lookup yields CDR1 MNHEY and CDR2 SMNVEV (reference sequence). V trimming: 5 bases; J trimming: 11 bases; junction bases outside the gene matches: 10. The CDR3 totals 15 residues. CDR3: CASSPRTSGTSQQFF. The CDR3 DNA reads TGTGCCAGCAGTCCCCGGACTAGCGGGACTTCACAGCAGTTCTTC.

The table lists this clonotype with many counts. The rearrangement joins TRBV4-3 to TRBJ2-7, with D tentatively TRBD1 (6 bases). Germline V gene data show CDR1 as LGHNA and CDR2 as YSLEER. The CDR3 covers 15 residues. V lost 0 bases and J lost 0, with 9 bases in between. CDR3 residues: CASSQDRGNSYEQYF. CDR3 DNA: TGCGCCAGCAGCCAAGACAGGGGAAACTCCTACGAGCAGTACTTC.

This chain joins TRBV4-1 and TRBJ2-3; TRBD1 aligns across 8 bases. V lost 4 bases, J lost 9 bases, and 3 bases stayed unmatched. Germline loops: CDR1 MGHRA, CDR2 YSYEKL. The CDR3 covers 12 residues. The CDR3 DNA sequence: TGCGCCAGCAGCCTGGACAGGGTAACGCAGTATTTT. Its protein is CASSLDRVTQYF.

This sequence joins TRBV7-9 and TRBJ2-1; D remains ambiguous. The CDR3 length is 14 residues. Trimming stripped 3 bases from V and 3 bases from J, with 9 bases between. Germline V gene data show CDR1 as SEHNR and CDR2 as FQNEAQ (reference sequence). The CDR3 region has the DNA TGTGCCAGCAGCTTGATACCAGGCTACAATGAGCAGTTCTTC. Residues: CASSLIPGYNEQFF. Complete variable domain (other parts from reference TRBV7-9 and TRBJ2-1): DTGVSQNPRHKITKRGQNVTFRCDPISEHNRLYWYRQTLGQGPEFLTYFQNEAQLEKSRLLSDRFSAERPKGSFSTLEIQRTEQGDSAMYLCASSLIPGYNEQFFGPGTRLTVL.

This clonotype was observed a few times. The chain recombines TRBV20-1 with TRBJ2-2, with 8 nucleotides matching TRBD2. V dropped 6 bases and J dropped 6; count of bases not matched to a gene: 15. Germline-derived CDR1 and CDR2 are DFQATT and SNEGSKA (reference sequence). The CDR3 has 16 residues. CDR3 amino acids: CSAPDLVGRGAGELFF. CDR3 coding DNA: TGCAGTGCCCCTGATCTGGTCGGGAGGGGTGCCGGGGAGCTGTTTTTT.

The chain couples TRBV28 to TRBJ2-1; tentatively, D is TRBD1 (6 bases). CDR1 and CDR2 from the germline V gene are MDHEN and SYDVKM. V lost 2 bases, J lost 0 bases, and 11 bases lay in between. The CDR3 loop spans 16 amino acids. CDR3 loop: CASSLKQGLSYNEQFF. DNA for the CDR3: TGTGCCAGCAGTTTAAAACAGGGTCTCTCCTACAATGAGCAGTTCTTC.

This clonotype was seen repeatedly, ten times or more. CDR3 sequence reads: CASSPRDYQETQYF. In DNA form, the CDR3 reads TGTGCCAGCAGCCCCCGGGACTACCAAGAGACCCAGTACTTC. The J gene is TRBJ2-5, the V gene TRBV7-9; D perhaps matches TRBD2 (6 bases). The CDR3 loop spans 14 amino acids. Germline V lookup: CDR1 SEHNR, CDR2 FQNEAQ (reference sequence). V dropped 5 bases and J dropped 0 bases, with 10 bases sitting between them.

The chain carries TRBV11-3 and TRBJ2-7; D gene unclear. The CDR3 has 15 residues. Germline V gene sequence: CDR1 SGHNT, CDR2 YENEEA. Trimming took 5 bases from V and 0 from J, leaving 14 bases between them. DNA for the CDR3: TGTGCCAGCAGCCTAGTTGATGGTAGCTCCTACGAGCAGTACTTC. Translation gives CASSLVDGSSYEQYF.

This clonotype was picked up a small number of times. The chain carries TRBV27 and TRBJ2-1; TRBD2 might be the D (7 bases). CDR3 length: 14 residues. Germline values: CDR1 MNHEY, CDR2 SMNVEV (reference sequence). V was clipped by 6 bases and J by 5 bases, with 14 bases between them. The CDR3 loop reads CASRRGGANNEQFF. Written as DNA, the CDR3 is TGTGCCAGCAGGAGAGGGGGGGCCAACAATGAGCAGTTCTTC.

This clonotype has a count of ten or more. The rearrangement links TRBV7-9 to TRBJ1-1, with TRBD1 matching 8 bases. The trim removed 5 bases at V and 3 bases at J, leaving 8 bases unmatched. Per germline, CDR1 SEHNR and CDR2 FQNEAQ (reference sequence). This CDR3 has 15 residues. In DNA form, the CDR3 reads TGTGCCAGCAGCCTGGGTCCGGACAGGGACACTGAAGCTTTCTTT. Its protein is CASSLGPDRDTEAFF. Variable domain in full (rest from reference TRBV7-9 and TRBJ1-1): DTGVSQNPRHKITKRGQNVTFRCDPISEHNRLYWYRQTLGQGPEFLTYFQNEAQLEKSRLLSDRFSAERPKGSFSTLEIQRTEQGDSAMYLCASSLGPDRDTEAFFGQGTRLTVV.

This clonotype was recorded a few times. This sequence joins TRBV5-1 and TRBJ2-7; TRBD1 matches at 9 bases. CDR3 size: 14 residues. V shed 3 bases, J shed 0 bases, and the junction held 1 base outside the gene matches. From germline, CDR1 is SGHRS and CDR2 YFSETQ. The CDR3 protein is CASSWDRASYEQYF. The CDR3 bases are TGCGCCAGCAGCTGGGACAGGGCCTCCTACGAGCAGTACTTC.

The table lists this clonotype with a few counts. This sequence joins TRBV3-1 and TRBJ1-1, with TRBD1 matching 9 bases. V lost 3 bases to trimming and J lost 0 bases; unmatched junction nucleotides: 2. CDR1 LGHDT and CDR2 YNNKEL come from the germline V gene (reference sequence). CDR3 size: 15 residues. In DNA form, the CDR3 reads TGTGCCAGCAGCCAGGGGACAGGGTTGAACACTGAAGCTTTCTTT. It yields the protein CASSQGTGLNTEAFF.

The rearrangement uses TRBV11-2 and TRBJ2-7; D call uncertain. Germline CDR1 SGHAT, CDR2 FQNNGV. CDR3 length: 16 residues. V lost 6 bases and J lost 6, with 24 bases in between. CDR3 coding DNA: TGTGCCAGCAGTCTTTTTGTAGGTCCCGAGGCATCCGAGCAGTACTTC. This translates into CASSLFVGPEASEQYF.

The CDR3 loop reads CASSEDSGGANEQFF. The CDR3 coding sequence is TGTGCCAGCAGTGAAGATAGCGGGGGGGCCAATGAGCAGTTCTTC. This sequence joins TRBV6-1 and TRBJ2-1; 11 bases align to TRBD2. The CDR3 sequence is 15 residues long. J lost 6 bases, V lost 1 base, and 2 bases had no gene match. Germline assignment: CDR1 MNHNS and CDR2 SASEGT.